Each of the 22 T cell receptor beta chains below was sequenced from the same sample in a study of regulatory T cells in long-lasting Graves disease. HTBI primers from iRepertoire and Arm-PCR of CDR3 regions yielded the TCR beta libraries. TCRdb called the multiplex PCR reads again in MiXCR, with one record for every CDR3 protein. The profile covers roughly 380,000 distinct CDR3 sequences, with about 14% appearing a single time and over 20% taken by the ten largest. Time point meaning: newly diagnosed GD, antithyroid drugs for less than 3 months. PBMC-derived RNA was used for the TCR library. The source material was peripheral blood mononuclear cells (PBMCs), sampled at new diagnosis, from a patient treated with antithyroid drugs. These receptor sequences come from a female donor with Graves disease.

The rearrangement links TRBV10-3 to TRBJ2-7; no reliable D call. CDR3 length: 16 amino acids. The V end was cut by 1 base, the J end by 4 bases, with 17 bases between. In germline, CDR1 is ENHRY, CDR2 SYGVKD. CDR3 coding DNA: TGTGCCATCAGTGAGTACGACTCTAATCACGGGTACGAGCAGTACTTC. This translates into CAISEYDSNHGYEQYF.

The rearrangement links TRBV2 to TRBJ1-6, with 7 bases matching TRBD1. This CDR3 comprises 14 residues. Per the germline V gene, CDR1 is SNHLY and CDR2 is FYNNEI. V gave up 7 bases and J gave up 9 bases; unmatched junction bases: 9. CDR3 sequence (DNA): TGTGCCAGCAACCCCCGACAGGGTGGTTCACCCCTCCACTTT. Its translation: CASNPRQGGSPLHF.

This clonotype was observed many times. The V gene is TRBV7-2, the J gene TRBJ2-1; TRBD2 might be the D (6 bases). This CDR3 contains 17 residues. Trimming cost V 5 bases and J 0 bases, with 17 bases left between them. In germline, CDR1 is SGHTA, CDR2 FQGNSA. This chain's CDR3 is CASSQRPGGTSYNEQFF. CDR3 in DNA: TGTGCCAGCAGCCAGCGGCCCGGCGGGACCTCCTACAATGAGCAGTTCTTC.

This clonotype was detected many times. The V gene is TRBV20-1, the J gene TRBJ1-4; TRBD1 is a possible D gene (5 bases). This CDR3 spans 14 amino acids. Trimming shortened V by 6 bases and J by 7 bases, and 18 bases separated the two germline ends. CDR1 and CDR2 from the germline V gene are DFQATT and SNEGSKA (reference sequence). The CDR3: CSAAVGLSPEKLFF. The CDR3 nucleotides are TGCAGTGCGGCGGTGGGACTAAGTCCTGAAAAACTGTTTTTT.

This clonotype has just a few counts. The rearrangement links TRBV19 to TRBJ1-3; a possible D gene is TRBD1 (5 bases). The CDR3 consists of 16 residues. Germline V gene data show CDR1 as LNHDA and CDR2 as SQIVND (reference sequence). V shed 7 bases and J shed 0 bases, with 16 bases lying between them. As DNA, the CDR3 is TGTGCCAGTACTAGGGACGGCACCCGCTCTGGAAACACCATATATTTT. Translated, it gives CASTRDGTRSGNTIYF.

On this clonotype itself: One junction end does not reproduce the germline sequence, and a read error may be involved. CDR3 residues: CASSVDGGTGSTIYF. The CDR3 region has the DNA TGTGCCAGCAGCGTAGACGGGGGGACTGGAAGCACCATATATTTT. The V gene is TRBV9, the J gene TRBJ1-3, with a possible D match to TRBD1 (5 bases). This CDR3 has 15 amino acids. CDR1 and CDR2 from the germline V gene are SGDLS and YYNGEE.

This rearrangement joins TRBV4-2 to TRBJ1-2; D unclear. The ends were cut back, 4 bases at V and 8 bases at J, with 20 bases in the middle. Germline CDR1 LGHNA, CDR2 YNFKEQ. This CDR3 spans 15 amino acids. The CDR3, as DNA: TGTGCCAGCAGCCCCGGAAGACACGCCCGGGAAGGCTACACCTTC. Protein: CASSPGRHAREGYTF.

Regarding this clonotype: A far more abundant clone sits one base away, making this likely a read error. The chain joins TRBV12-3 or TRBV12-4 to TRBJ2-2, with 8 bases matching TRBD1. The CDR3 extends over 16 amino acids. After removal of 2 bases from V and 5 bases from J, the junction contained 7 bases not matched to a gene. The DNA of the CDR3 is TGTGCCAGCAGTTTAACCGACAGGGGAAAGACCGGGGAGCTGTTTTTT. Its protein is CASSLTDRGKTGELFF.

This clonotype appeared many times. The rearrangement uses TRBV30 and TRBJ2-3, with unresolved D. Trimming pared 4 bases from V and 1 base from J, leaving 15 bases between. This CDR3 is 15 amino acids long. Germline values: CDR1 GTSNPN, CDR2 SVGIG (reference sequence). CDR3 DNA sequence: TGTGCCTGGACCCCTGGTAACGGCCGCACAGATACGCAGTATTTT. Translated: CAWTPGNGRTDTQYF.

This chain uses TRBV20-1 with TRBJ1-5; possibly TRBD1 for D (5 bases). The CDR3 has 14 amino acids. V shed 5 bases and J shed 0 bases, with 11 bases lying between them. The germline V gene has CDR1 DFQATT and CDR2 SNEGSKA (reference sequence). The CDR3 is CSARRDPSNQPQHF. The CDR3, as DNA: TGCAGTGCTCGCAGGGACCCTAGCAATCAGCCCCAGCATTTT.

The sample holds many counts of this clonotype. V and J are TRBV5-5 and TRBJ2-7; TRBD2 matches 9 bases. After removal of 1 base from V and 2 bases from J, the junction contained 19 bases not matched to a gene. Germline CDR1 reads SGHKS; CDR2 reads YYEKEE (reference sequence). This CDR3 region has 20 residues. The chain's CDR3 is CASSLFAWQGLLAGTYEQYF. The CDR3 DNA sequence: TGTGCCAGCAGCTTGTTCGCTTGGCAGGGGCTCCTAGCGGGAACCTACGAGCAGTACTTC.

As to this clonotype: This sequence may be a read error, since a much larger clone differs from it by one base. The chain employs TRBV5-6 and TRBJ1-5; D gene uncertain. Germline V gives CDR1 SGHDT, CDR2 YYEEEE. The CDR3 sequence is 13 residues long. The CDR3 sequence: CASSKDRYQSQHF. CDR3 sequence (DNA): TGTGCCAGCAGCAAGGACCGGTATCAGTCCCAGCATTTT.

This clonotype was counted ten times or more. This CDR3 is CASSPTSSPNTEAFF. Written as DNA, the CDR3 is TGCGCCAGCAGCCCGACCTCCAGTCCGAACACTGAAGCTTTCTTT. The chain carries TRBV5-1 and TRBJ1-1; D ambiguous. Germline-derived CDR1 and CDR2 are SGHRS and YFSETQ. The CDR3 contains 15 residues. V shed 4 bases and J shed 1 base, with 14 bases lying between them.

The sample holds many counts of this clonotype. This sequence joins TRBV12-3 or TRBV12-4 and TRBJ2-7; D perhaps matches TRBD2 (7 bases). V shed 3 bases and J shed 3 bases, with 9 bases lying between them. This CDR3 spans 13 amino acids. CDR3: CASSFGGHYEQYF. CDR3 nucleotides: TGTGCCAGCAGTTTCGGGGGGCACTACGAGCAGTACTTC.

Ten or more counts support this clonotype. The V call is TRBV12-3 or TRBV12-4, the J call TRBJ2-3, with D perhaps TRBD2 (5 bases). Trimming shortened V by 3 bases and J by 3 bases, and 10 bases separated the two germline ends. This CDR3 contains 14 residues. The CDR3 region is CASSFDGRTDTQYF. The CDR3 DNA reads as TGTGCCAGCAGTTTTGATGGGAGAACAGATACGCAGTATTTT.

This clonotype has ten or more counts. CDR3 bases: TGTGCCAGCAGCTACAGGGGGAGGGCCGGGGAGCTGTTTTTT. This encodes CASSYRGRAGELFF. This chain connects TRBV2 to TRBJ2-2, with D tentatively TRBD1 (8 bases). The V and J ends lost 6 bases and 6 bases respectively, with 14 bases between them. The CDR3 has 14 residues. The germline V gene encodes CDR1 SNHLY and CDR2 FYNNEI.

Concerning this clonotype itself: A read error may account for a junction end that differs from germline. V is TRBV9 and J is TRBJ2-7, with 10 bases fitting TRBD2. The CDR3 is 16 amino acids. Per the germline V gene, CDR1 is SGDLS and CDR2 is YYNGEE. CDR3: CASSVAGLAGVDELYF. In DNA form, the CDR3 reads TGTGCCAGCAGCGTGGCCGGCCTAGCGGGAGTGGATGAGCTGTACTTC. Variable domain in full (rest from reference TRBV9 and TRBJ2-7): DSGVTQTPKHLITATGQRVTLRCSPRSGDLSVYWYQQSLDQGLQFLIQYYNGEERAKGNILERFSAQQFPDLHSELNLSSLELGDSALYFCASSVAGLAGVDELYFGPGTRLTVT.

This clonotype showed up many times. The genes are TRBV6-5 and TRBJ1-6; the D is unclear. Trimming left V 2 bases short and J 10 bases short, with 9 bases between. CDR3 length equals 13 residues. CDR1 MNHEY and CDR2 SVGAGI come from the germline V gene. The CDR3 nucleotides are TGTGCCAGCAGTTACGAGGGTCGATCACCCCTCCACTTT. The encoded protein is CASSYEGRSPLHF.

The CDR3 loop reads CAIRSGDSPLHF. The CDR3 DNA follows: TGTGCCATCCGCAGTGGGGATTCACCCCTCCACTTT. V gene TRBV10-3 combines with J gene TRBJ1-6, with unresolved D. Trimming cost V 8 bases and J 8 bases, with 10 bases left between them. Germline CDR1 ENHRY, CDR2 SYGVKD. CDR3 size: 12 residues.

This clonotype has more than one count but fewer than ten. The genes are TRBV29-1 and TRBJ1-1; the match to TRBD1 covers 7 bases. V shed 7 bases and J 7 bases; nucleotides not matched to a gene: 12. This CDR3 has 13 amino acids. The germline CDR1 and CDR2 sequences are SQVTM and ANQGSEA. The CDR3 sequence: CSGAGTEKFEAFF. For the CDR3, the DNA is TGCAGCGGGGCCGGGACAGAAAAATTTGAAGCTTTCTTT.

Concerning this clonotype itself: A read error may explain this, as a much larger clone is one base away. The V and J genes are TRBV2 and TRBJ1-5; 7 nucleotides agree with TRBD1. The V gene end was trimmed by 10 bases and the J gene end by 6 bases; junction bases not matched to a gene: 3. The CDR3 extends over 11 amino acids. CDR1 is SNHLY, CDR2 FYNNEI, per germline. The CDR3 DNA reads TGTGCCACCAGGGGGGGTCAGCCCCAGCATTTT. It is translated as CATRGGQPQHF. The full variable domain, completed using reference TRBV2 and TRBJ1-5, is EPEVTQTPSHQVTQMGQEVILRCVPISNHLYFYWYRQILGQKVEFLVSFYNNEISEKSEIFDDQFSVERPDGSNFTLKIRSTKLEDSAMYFCATRGGQPQHFGDGTRLSIL.

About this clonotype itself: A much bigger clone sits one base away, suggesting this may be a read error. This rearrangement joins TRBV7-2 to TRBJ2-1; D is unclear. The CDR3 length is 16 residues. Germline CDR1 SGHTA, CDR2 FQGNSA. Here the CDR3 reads CACSLTSDSSYNEQFF. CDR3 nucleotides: TGTGCCTGCAGCTTAACCTCGGATAGCTCCTACAATGAGCAGTTCTTC.